This T cell receptor beta chain was captured in a study of cytomegalovirus exposure and HLA in healthy donors. Findings of the study overall: Through in vitro validation, a few CMV-associated chains were shown to be specific for CMV antigens. According to the study, 160 or so TCR beta chains were cytomegalovirus-associated.

Assay: immunoSEQ multiplex PCR; the TCRdb copy retains only in-frame clones and omits some. The repertoire holds about 130,000 clones, with around 80% as singletons. Of note for this clone: The antigen is unknown.

This CDR3 has 15 residues. The receptor was isolated from a young man in good health and CMV-seropositive. This chain links TRBV21-1 with TRBJ2-7; TRBD1 was called by the table and not checked on the DNA. TRBV21-1 is a pseudogene segment. Sequencing was carried out using PBMCs. This chain's CDR3 is CASRVGQGESYEQYF. For the CDR3, the DNA is TGTGCCAGCAGGGTTGGACAGGGGGAATCCTACGAGCAGTACTTC.